This passage covers 27 T cell receptor beta chains from one sample sequenced in a study of blood T cells in healthy people across ages. A sample-barcoded 5' primer and a J-beta primer mix were used in a second PCR of about 7 to 12 cycles. TCRdb fed the 5' RACE reads into MiXCR, producing one record per CDR3 protein. The repertoire includes 700,000 to 1,000,000 distinct CDR3 sequences, under 45% of them detected once, and about 19% sits in the top ten. Sequenced input: blood. The receptor set was obtained from a man aged 55 to 70 in good health.

This clonotype was detected only once. The V gene is TRBV2, the J gene TRBJ2-3; D gene uncertain. This CDR3 is 10 amino acids long. CDR1 is SNHLY, CDR2 FYNNEI, per germline. V lost 7 bases and J 5 bases, leaving 4 bases between the germline ends. CDR3 bases: TGTGCCAGCACCGGAGATACGCAGTATTTT. Protein: CASTGDTQYF.

This sequence joins TRBV4-3 and TRBJ2-3, with 9 bases that match TRBD2. CDR3 length: 18 residues. V was clipped by 3 bases and J by 4 bases; unmatched bases: 14. Looked up from germline, CDR1 is LGHNA and CDR2 is YSLEER. This CDR3 is CASSHNAPGGGESDTQYF. The CDR3 DNA follows: TGCGCCAGCAGCCATAATGCGCCAGGCGGGGGGGAATCAGATACGCAGTATTTT.

On this clonotype itself: Given a much more abundant clone one base away, this may be a read error. The chain couples TRBV28 to TRBJ1-1; D is unresolved. V was trimmed by 6 bases and J by 10 bases, leaving 18 bases between them. The CDR3 has 13 residues. Germline CDR1 and CDR2: MDHEN and SYDVKM. The CDR3 DNA reads as TGTGCCAGCAGAAAAGAACACCATAAGGGAGCTTTCTTT. It is translated as CASRKEHHKGAFF.

A word on this clonotype: This may arise from a read error, as a much more abundant clone is one base away. V and J are TRBV12-3 or TRBV12-4 and TRBJ1-2; TRBD1 matches 8 bases. The CDR3 runs 12 residues. With V trimmed by 10 bases and J by 8 bases, 9 bases remained unmatched. The DNA for the CDR3 is TGTGCCAACAGAGCAGGGGGCGCGGGCTACACCTTC. Protein sequence: CANRAGGAGYTF.

The rearrangement links TRBV6-1 to TRBJ2-3, with 9 nucleotides matching TRBD1. Germline CDR1 reads MNHNS; CDR2 reads SASEGT. The CDR3 totals 14 residues. J was trimmed by 6 bases and V by 6 bases; bases with no gene match: 7. The CDR3, as DNA: TGTGCCAGCAGCGGCCGGACAGGGGTCGATACGCAGTATTTT. Translation gives CASSGRTGVDTQYF.

A word on this clonotype: A much larger clone sits a single nucleotide away, making a read error possible. The rearrangement uses TRBV21-1 and TRBJ2-7. TRBV21-1 is a recognized pseudogene. The CDR3 covers 13 residues. CDR3 in DNA: TGTGCCAGCCTTGACAGGACCTCCTACGAGCAGTACTTC. It translates to CASLDRTSYEQYF.

This clonotype has more than one count but fewer than ten. The gene calls are TRBV12-3 or TRBV12-4 and TRBJ2-7; maybe TRBD1 (5 bases). The CDR3 covers 14 residues. The V end was cut by 7 bases, the J end by 10 bases, with 23 bases between. The CDR3 DNA sequence: TGTGCCAGCATGAAAGGGGTCGTACTATCTGCCCAGTACTTC. Translating it yields CASMKGVVLSAQYF.

This clonotype was found once. This sequence joins TRBV14 and TRBJ2-2; weak D call: TRBD2 (6 bases). The CDR3 has 15 amino acids. V was clipped by 4 bases and J by 1 base, with 10 bases between them. Germline V gene sequence: CDR1 SGHDN, CDR2 FVKESK. The CDR3 DNA is TGTGCCAGCAGCCTCCTTAGCGGGAACACCGGGGAGCTGTTTTTT. Its protein product is CASSLLSGNTGELFF.

This clonotype occurred a few times. V usage is TRBV6-6 and J usage is TRBJ2-4, with D possibly being TRBD1 or TRBD2 (6 bases each). Matching the DNA end better, TRBJ2-7 makes the J call doubtful. This CDR3 comprises 12 residues. From germline, CDR1 is MNHNY and CDR2 SVGAGI (reference sequence). The CDR3 DNA reads as TGTGCCAGCACCACCCCGGGGGCCGAGCAGTACTTC. This encodes CASTTPGAEQYF.

J is TRBJ1-1 and V is TRBV11-2, with unresolved D. Germline V lookup: CDR1 SGHAT, CDR2 FQNNGV. The CDR3 totals 17 residues. V lost 4 bases and J 0 bases, leaving 18 bases between the germline ends. CDR3 loop: CASSSRSWGRMNTEAFF. CDR3 nucleotide sequence: TGTGCCAGCAGCTCCCGTTCGTGGGGAAGGATGAACACTGAAGCTTTCTTT.

The chain uses TRBV12-3 or TRBV12-4 and TRBJ1-4; D is possibly TRBD1 (5 bases). The CDR3 loop spans 13 amino acids. The V and J ends lost 5 bases and 5 bases respectively, with 9 bases between them. DNA for the CDR3: TGTGCCAGCAGTCGTCGACAGAATGAAAAACTGTTTTTT. Its translation is CASSRRQNEKLFF.

J is TRBJ2-7 and V is TRBV20-1; TRBD2 matches at 10 bases. CDR1 and CDR2 (germline): DFQATT, SNEGSKA (reference sequence). The CDR3 covers 17 residues. With V trimmed by 3 bases and J by 6 bases, 17 bases remained unmatched. CDR3 bases: TGCAGTGCTAGCACCCAGACTAGCGGGTCTTCGAGGGGCGAGCAGTACTTC. Translating it yields CSASTQTSGSSRGEQYF.

The CDR3: CASSLRAENEKLFF. As DNA, the CDR3 is TGTGCCAGCAGTTTAAGGGCAGAAAATGAAAAACTGTTTTTT. The chain carries TRBV12-3 or TRBV12-4 and TRBJ1-4; no definite D call. Trimming cost V 2 bases and J 5 bases, with 9 bases left between them. The CDR3 loop spans 14 amino acids.

The sample holds many counts of this clonotype. The V call is TRBV7-9, the J call TRBJ1-2; no definite D call. The V and J ends lost 3 bases and 7 bases respectively, with 15 bases between them. This CDR3 is built from 14 residues. CDR1 and CDR2 from the germline V gene are SEHNR and FQNEAQ (reference sequence). The CDR3 sequence: CASSLSSRTSGYTF. The CDR3 DNA reads TGTGCCAGCAGCTTGTCGTCCCGGACGAGTGGCTACACCTTC.

The sample holds many counts of this clonotype. The chain uses TRBV4-3 and TRBJ2-7, with D perhaps TRBD1 (7 bases). CDR3 length: 14 amino acids. Germline V gene data show CDR1 as LGHNA and CDR2 as YSLEER. V was pared by 0 bases and J by 3 bases, with 9 bases between. For the CDR3, the DNA is TGCGCCAGCAGCCAAGACAGGGGGGACTACGAGCAGTACTTC. It translates to CASSQDRGDYEQYF.

V usage is TRBV7-2 and J usage is TRBJ1-1; D is unresolved. The V and J ends lost 1 base and 8 bases respectively, with 14 bases between them. The CDR3 has 14 amino acids. Germline values: CDR1 SGHTA, CDR2 FQGNSA. This CDR3 is CASSLDPEPREAFF. The CDR3 region has the DNA TGTGCCAGCAGCTTAGACCCTGAGCCGAGAGAAGCTTTCTTT.

This clonotype was seen only a few times. The chain uses TRBV6-1 and TRBJ2-7, with D maybe TRBD1 (5 bases). CDR1 is MNHNS and CDR2 is SASEGT in the germline V gene. The V end lost 8 bases, the J end lost 2 bases, and 13 bases lay between the germline ends. This CDR3 spans 13 amino acids. The CDR3 here is CASELGQAYEQYF. CDR3 coding DNA: TGTGCCAGCGAACTCGGACAAGCCTACGAGCAGTACTTC.

The chain couples TRBV7-2 to TRBJ2-1; 9 nucleotides agree with TRBD1. The CDR3 totals 15 residues. Per germline, CDR1 SGHTA and CDR2 FQGNSA. J lost 9 bases, V lost 5 bases, and 11 bases had no gene match. DNA for the CDR3: TGTGCCAGCAGCACACGAGGACAGGGGTTATCTGAGCAGTTCTTC. Amino acids: CASSTRGQGLSEQFF.

The V and J genes are TRBV11-2 and TRBJ2-5; 11 bases fit TRBD1. This CDR3 is 15 amino acids long. Trimming cost V 6 bases and J 5 bases; bases outside gene matches: 8. Germline assignment: CDR1 SGHAT and CDR2 FQNNGV. The CDR3 coding sequence is TGTGCCAGCAGATTTAGGACAGGGGGCAAGGAGACCCAGTACTTC. As protein: CASRFRTGGKETQYF.

This clonotype was seen a few times. The chain carries TRBV7-8 and TRBJ1-2; weak D call: TRBD1 (6 bases). Per the germline V gene, CDR1 is SGHVS and CDR2 is FQNEAQ. This CDR3 has 14 amino acids. Trimming stripped 2 bases from V and 4 bases from J, with 11 bases between. CDR3 DNA: TGTGCCAGCAGCTTATCGACAGGCTTCTATGGCTACACCTTC. It is translated as CASSLSTGFYGYTF.

This clonotype appeared a few times. The V call is TRBV28, the J call TRBJ1-2; D is unclear. In germline, CDR1 is MDHEN, CDR2 SYDVKM. V was cut by 3 bases and J by 8 bases, with 7 bases left in between. This CDR3 is built from 11 residues. The CDR3 region is CASSFPGGYTF. CDR3 coding DNA: TGTGCCAGCAGTTTTCCGGGCGGCTACACCTTC.

In its sample, this clonotype was seen a few times. V usage is TRBV4-2 and J usage is TRBJ2-1, with 8 bases lining up with TRBD2. Germline loops: CDR1 LGHNA, CDR2 YNFKEQ. The CDR3 loop spans 16 amino acids. Trimming cost V 1 base and J 4 bases; bases outside gene matches: 6. The CDR3 reads CASSQGESSGYNEQFF. The CDR3 region has the DNA TGTGCCAGCAGCCAAGGAGAGTCTAGCGGGTACAATGAGCAGTTCTTC.

V and J are TRBV7-9 and TRBJ2-3; 9 nucleotides line up with TRBD1. After removal of 1 base from V and 2 bases from J, the junction contained 7 bases not matched to a gene. Germline loops: CDR1 SEHNR, CDR2 FQNEAQ (reference sequence). CDR3 length equals 17 residues. CDR3 sequence: CASSLGLQGANTDTQYF. The CDR3 DNA reads TGTGCCAGCAGCTTAGGACTACAGGGGGCAAACACAGATACGCAGTATTTT.

This chain links TRBV18 with TRBJ2-2; 7 nucleotides line up with TRBD2. The V gene's germline CDR1 is KGHSH and CDR2 LQKENI. This CDR3 contains 14 residues. Trimming cost V 3 bases and J 7 bases; bases outside gene matches: 5. CDR3 protein: CASSPREDGGELFF. The CDR3 nucleotides are TGTGCCAGCTCACCTCGGGAGGATGGCGGGGAGCTGTTTTTT. The variable domain in full, completed from reference TRBV18 and TRBJ2-2, reads NAGVMQNPRHLVRRRGQEARLRCSPMKGHSHVYWYRQLPEEGLKFMVYLQKENIIDESGMPKERFSAEFPKEGPSILRIQQVVRGDSAAYFCASSPREDGGELFFGEGSRLTVL.

The J gene is TRBJ2-7, the V gene TRBV27; D call uncertain. The CDR3 totals 14 residues. CDR1 and CDR2 from the germline V gene are MNHEY and SMNVEV (reference sequence). The V gene lost 3 bases and the J gene lost 5 bases, with 14 bases spanning the gap. This chain's CDR3 is CASSLGRFPHEQYF. In nucleotides, the CDR3 is TGTGCCAGCAGTTTGGGCCGTTTCCCCCACGAGCAGTACTTC.

This clonotype was picked up a small number of times. The CDR3 nucleotides are TGTGCCAGCAGCCCTTCGACAGGGGGGGACAATGAGCAGTTCTTC. Protein product: CASSPSTGGDNEQFF. The chain couples TRBV7-2 to TRBJ2-1; 9 bases align to TRBD1. This CDR3 contains 15 residues. V gave up 5 bases and J gave up 5 bases; unmatched junction bases: 7. Looked up from germline, CDR1 is SGHTA and CDR2 is FQGNSA. Using reference TRBV7-2 and TRBJ2-1 for the parts outside the CDR3, the full variable domain is GAGVSQSPSNKVTEKGKDVELRCDPISGHTALYWYRQSLGQGLEFLIYFQGNSAPDKSGLPSDRFSAERTGGSVSTLTIQRTQQEDSAVYLCASSPSTGGDNEQFFGPGTRLTVL.

This clonotype turned up a few times. The chain employs TRBV29-1 and TRBJ2-3; the D gene could be TRBD1 or TRBD2 (6 bases each). The germline V gene has CDR1 SQVTM and CDR2 ANQGSEA. There are 10 residues in the CDR3. V was trimmed by 7 bases and J by 7 bases, leaving 9 bases between them. The CDR3 coding sequence is TGCAGCGGAGGGGGGAATACGCAGTATTTT. Its protein is CSGGGNTQYF.